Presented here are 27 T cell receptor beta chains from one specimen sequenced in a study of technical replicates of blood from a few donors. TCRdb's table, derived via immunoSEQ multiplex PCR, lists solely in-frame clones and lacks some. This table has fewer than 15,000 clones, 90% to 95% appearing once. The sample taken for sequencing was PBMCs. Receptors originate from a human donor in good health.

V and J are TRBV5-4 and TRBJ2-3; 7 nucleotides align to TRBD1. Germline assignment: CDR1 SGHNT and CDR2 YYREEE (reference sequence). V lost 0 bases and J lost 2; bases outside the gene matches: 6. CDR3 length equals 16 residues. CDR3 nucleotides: TGTGCCAGCAGCTTGGCAGGGGGACAAACCACAGATACGCAGTATTTT. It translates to CASSLAGGQTTDTQYF.

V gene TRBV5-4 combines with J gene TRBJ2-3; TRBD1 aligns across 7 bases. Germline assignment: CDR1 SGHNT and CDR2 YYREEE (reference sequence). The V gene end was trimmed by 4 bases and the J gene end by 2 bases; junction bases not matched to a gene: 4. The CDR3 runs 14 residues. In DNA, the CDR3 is TGTGCCAGCAGCCTTGGACAGGACACAGATACGCAGTATTTT. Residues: CASSLGQDTDTQYF.

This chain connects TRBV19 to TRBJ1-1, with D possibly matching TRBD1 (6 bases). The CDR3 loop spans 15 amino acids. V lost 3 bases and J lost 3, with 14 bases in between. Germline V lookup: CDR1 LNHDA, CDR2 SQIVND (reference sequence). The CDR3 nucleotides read TGTGCCAGTAGTATGATAGGACAGCGAGACACTGAAGCTTTCTTT. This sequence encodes CASSMIGQRDTEAFF.

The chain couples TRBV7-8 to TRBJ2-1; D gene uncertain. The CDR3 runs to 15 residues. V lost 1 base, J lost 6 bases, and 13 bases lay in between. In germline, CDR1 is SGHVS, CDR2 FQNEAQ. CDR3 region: CASSLVMEYSNEQFF. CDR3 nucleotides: TGTGCCAGCAGCTTAGTGATGGAGTACTCCAATGAGCAGTTCTTC.

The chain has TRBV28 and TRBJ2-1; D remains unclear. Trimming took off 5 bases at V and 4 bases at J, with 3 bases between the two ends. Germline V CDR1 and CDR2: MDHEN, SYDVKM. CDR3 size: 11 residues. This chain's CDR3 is CASSTYNEQFF. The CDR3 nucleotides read TGTGCCAGCAGTACTTACAATGAGCAGTTCTTC.

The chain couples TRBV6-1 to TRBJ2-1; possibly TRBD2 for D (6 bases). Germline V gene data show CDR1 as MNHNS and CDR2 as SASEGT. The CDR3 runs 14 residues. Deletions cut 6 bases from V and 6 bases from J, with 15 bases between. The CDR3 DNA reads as TGTGCCAGCAGGGCGGGACTCCACGGCAATGAGCAGTTCTTC. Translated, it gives CASRAGLHGNEQFF.

The CDR3 coding sequence is TGTGCCAGTAGTATACCAAACTCCCTCTATGGCTACACCTTC. Protein: CASSIPNSLYGYTF. The chain is built from TRBV19 and TRBJ1-2; D remains unclear. The CDR3 consists of 14 residues. Germline V gene lookup returns CDR1 LNHDA and CDR2 SQIVND (reference sequence). The V end was cut by 2 bases, the J end by 4 bases, with 11 bases between.

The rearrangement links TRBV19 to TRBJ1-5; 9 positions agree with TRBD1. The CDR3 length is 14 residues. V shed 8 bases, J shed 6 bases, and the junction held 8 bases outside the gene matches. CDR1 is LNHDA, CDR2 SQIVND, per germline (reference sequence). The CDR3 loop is CASGTQGAAQPQHF. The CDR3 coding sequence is TGTGCCAGTGGGACACAGGGGGCCGCTCAGCCCCAGCATTTT.

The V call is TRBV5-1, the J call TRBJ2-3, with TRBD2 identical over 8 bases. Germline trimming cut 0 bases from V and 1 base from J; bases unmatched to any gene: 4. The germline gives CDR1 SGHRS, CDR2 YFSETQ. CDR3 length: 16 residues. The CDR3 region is CASSLELREGTDTQYF. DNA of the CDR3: TGCGCCAGCAGCTTGGAGTTGCGGGAGGGCACAGATACGCAGTATTTT.

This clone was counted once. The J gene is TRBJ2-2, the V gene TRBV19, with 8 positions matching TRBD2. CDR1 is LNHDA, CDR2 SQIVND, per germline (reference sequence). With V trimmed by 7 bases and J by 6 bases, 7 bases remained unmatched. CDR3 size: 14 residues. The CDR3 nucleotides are TGTGCCAGTACAACCGGACTAGCTGCCGGGGAGCTGTTTTTT. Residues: CASTTGLAAGELFF.

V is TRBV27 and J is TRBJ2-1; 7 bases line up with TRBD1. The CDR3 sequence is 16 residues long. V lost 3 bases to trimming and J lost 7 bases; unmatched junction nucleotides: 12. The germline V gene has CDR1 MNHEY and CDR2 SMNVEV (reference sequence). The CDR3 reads CASSLAVGGRWNEQFF. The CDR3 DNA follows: TGTGCCAGCAGTTTGGCTGTAGGGGGCAGATGGAATGAGCAGTTCTTC.

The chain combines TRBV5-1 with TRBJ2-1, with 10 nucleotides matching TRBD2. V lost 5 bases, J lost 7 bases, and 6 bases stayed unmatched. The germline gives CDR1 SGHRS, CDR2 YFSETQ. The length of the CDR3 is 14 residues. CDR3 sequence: CASREAGGPNEQFF. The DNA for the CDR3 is TGCGCCAGCAGAGAAGCGGGAGGGCCGAATGAGCAGTTCTTC.

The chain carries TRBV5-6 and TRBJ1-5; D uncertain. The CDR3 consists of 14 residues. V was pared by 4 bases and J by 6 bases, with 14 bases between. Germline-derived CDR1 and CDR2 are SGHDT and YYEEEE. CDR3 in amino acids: CASSQNTGRQPQHF. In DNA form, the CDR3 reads TGTGCCAGCAGCCAAAATACGGGTCGTCAGCCCCAGCATTTT.

The CDR3 nucleotides are TGTGCCAGCAGCTTAGCACTTGGCACCGGGGAGCTGTTTTTT. The encoded protein is CASSLALGTGELFF. This chain uses TRBV7-8 with TRBJ2-2; D is undetermined. CDR3 size: 14 residues. V shed 0 bases and J shed 4 bases, with 6 bases lying between them. Germline CDR1 SGHVS, CDR2 FQNEAQ.

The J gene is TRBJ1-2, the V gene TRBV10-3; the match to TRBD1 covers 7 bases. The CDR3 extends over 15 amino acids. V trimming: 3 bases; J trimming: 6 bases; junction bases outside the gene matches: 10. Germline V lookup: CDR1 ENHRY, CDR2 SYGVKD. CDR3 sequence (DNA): TGTGCCATCAGTGACGCGACAGGGTTTCTAAATGGCTACACCTTC. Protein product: CAISDATGFLNGYTF.

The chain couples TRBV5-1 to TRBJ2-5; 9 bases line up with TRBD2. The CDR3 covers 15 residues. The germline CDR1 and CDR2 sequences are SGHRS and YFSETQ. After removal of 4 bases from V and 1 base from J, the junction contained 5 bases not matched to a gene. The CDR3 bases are TGCGCCAGCAGCCCCGGACTAGCGTTCCAAGAGACCCAGTACTTC. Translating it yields CASSPGLAFQETQYF.

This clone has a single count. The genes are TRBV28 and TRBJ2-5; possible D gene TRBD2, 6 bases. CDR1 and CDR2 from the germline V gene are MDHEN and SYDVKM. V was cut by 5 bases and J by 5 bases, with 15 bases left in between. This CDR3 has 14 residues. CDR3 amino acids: CASSMDSGGETQYF. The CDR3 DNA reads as TGTGCCAGCAGTATGGACTCTGGGGGGGAGACCCAGTACTTC.

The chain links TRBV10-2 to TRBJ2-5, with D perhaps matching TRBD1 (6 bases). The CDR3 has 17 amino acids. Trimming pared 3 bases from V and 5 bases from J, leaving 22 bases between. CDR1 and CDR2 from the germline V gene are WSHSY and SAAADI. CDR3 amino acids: CASSDYREGGLWETQYF. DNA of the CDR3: TGCGCCAGCAGTGACTACAGGGAAGGAGGCCTATGGGAGACCCAGTACTTC.

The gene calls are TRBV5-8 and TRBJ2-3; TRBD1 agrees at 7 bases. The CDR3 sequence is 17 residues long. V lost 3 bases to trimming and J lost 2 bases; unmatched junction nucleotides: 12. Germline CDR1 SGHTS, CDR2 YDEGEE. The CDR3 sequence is CASSSRFVTGPTDTQYF. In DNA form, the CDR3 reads TGTGCCAGCAGCTCTCGATTCGTGACAGGGCCCACAGATACGCAGTATTTT.

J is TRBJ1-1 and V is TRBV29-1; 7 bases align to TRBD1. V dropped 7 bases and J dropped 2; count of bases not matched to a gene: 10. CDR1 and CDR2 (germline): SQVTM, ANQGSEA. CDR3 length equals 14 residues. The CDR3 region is CSGNPGQANTEAFF. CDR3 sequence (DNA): TGCAGCGGGAACCCCGGACAGGCTAACACTGAAGCTTTCTTT.

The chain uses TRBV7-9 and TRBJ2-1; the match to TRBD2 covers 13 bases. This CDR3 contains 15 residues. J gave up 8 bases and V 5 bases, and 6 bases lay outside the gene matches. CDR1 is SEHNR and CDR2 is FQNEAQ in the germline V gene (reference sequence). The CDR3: CASSATSGRVDEQFF. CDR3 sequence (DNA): TGTGCCAGCAGCGCTACTAGCGGGAGGGTCGATGAGCAGTTCTTC. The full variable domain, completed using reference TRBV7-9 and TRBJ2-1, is DTGVSQNPRHKITKRGQNVTFRCDPISEHNRLYWYRQTLGQGPEFLTYFQNEAQLEKSRLLSDRFSAERPKGSFSTLEIQRTEQGDSAMYLCASSATSGRVDEQFFGPGTRLTVL.

The CDR3 region has the DNA TGTGCCAGCAGCCAGACTGGGTATGAGCAGTTCTTC. Protein product: CASSQTGYEQFF. The chain uses TRBV13 and TRBJ2-1; no definite D call. The germline CDR1 and CDR2 sequences are PRHDT and FYEKMQ (reference sequence). This CDR3 has 12 amino acids. Trimming shortened V by 5 bases and J by 8 bases, and 10 bases separated the two germline ends.

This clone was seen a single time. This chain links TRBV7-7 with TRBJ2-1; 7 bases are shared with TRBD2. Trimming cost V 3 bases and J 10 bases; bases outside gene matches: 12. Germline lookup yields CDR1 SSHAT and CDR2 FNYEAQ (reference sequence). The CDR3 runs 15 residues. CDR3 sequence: CASSFSSGPHTEQFF. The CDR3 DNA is TGTGCCAGCAGCTTTTCTAGCGGACCCCACACGGAGCAGTTCTTC.

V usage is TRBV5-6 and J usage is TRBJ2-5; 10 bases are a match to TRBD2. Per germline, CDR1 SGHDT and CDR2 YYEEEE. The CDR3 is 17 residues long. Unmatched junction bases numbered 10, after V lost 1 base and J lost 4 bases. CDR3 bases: TGTGCCAGCAGCTTGCAGTCTAGCGGGAGAGGGGCAGAGACCCAGTACTTC. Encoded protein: CASSLQSSGRGAETQYF.

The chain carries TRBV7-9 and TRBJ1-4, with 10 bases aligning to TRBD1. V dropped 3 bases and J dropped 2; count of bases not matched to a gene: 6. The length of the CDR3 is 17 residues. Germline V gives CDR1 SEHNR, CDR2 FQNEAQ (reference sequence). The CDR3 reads CASSFSGTGATNEKLFF. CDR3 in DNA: TGTGCCAGCAGCTTTTCCGGGACAGGGGCCACTAATGAAAAACTGTTTTTT.

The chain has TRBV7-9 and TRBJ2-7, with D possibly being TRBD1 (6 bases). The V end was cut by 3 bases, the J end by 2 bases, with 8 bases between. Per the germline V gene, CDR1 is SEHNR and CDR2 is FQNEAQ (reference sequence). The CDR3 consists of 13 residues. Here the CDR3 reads CASSLQGTYEQYF. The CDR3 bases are TGTGCCAGCAGCTTGCAGGGGACCTACGAGCAGTACTTC.

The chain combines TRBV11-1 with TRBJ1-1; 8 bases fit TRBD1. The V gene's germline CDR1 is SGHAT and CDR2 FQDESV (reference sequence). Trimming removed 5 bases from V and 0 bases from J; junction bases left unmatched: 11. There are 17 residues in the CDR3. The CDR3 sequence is CASSRTGTVAMNTEAFF. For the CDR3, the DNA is TGTGCCAGCAGCCGGACAGGGACTGTCGCGATGAACACTGAAGCTTTCTTT.